This T cell receptor beta chain was sequenced during a study of T cells in Graves' hyperthyroidism and ophthalmopathy. Germline loops: CDR1 ENHRY, CDR2 SYGVKD. The CDR3 runs to 13 residues. Trimming stripped 3 bases from V and 10 bases from J, with 10 bases between. What was amplified from RNA transcripts were TCR beta CDR3 regions. HTBI primers were the set used in a first-round RT-PCR of the TCR CDR3. TCRdb reanalysed the multiplex PCR reads using MiXCR and keeps one entry per CDR3 protein. The sample holds approximately 590,000 distinct CDR3 sequences, around 42% seen once. The rearrangement links TRBV10-3 to TRBJ1-6, with a weak D call TRBD1 (5 bases). The TCR sequence derives from a woman aged 18-30 years with Graves' hyperthyroidism. The specimen was peripheral blood or thyroid tissue (not recorded which). In nucleotides, the CDR3 is TGTGCCATCAGTGACAGGGAAGAATCACCCCTCCACTTT. Protein product: CAISDREESPLHF.